The 12 T cell receptor beta chains below all came from one sample that was sequenced in a study of cytomegalovirus exposure and HLA in healthy donors. The PCR had 60 Vbeta and 13 Jbeta primers. Clones were sequenced by immunoSEQ multiplex PCR, and TCRdb holds only the in-frame ones, with some missing. The table includes some 110,000 clones, more than 60% detected once. Material for sequencing was PBMCs. These receptors were obtained from a man between 40 and 49 years old in good health and CMV-seronegative.

The chain couples TRBV11-2 to TRBJ2-1; TRBD1 matches 11 bases. The CDR3 contains 18 residues. CDR1 is SGHAT, CDR2 FQNNGV, per germline. Losses at the gene ends were 0 bases for V and 3 bases for J; bases not matched to a gene: 7. This CDR3 is CASSLDLWGTGGYNEQFF. The CDR3 DNA reads as TGTGCCAGCAGCTTAGATCTCTGGGGGACAGGGGGCTACAATGAGCAGTTCTTC.

The chain employs TRBV21-1 and TRBJ1-2. TRBV21-1 has pseudogene status. The CDR3 consists of 13 residues. As DNA, the CDR3 is TGTGCCAGCAGCAAAGGGACTTGGGGTGGCTACACCTTC. Protein sequence: CASSKGTWGGYTF.

This chain links TRBV15 with TRBJ2-3, with TRBD2 matching over 7 bases. Trimming at V came to 3 bases and at J to 1 base, leaving 7 bases not matched to a gene. CDR3 size: 16 residues. The germline V gene has CDR1 LNHNV and CDR2 YYDKDF (reference sequence). This CDR3 is CATSSELGGGTDTQYF. The CDR3 DNA sequence: TGTGCCACCAGCAGTGAGTTGGGGGGGGGCACAGATACGCAGTATTTT.

This rearrangement joins TRBV11-1 to TRBJ2-3, with TRBD2 identical over 8 bases. The CDR3 loop spans 14 amino acids. The junction had 6 bases not matched to a gene; V was cut back by 8 bases and J by 2 bases. Germline V gene sequence: CDR1 SGHAT, CDR2 FQDESV (reference sequence). The CDR3 nucleotides are TGTGCCAGCTCGGCGGGGGGCCTCACAGATACGCAGTATTTT. Protein: CASSAGGLTDTQYF.

This chain joins TRBV6-1 and TRBJ2-7; TRBD2 might be the D (6 bases). Germline V gene sequence: CDR1 MNHNS, CDR2 SASEGT. V was clipped by 7 bases and J by 0 bases, with 10 bases between them. This CDR3 is built from 13 residues. The CDR3 region is CASMTGLSYEQYF. The CDR3 nucleotides read TGTGCCAGCATGACGGGACTCTCCTACGAGCAGTACTTC.

This clone was detected only once. This rearrangement joins TRBV7-9 to TRBJ1-5; tentative D call: TRBD1 (6 bases). CDR1 and CDR2 (germline): SEHNR, FQNEAQ (reference sequence). Trimming stripped 5 bases from V and 1 base from J, with 12 bases between. The CDR3 runs 15 residues. CDR3 protein: CASSETGTSNQPQHF. CDR3 coding DNA: TGTGCCAGCAGCGAAACCGGGACAAGCAATCAGCCCCAGCATTTT.

The genes are TRBV11-2 and TRBJ2-2; D is perhaps TRBD1 (5 bases). The CDR3 is made up of 16 amino acids. The V and J ends lost 5 bases and 6 bases respectively, with 19 bases between them. Per germline, CDR1 SGHAT and CDR2 FQNNGV. The CDR3 is CASSNNPQGSSGELFF. CDR3 DNA sequence: TGTGCCAGCAGCAACAACCCTCAGGGTAGCTCCGGGGAGCTGTTTTTT.

V is TRBV5-6 and J is TRBJ1-6, with D perhaps TRBD1 (5 bases). The CDR3 covers 13 residues. Trimming stripped 7 bases from V and 10 bases from J, with 15 bases between. Germline CDR1 and CDR2: SGHDT and YYEEEE. The CDR3 region is CASQGTSESPLHF. In DNA form, the CDR3 reads TGTGCCAGCCAGGGTACATCAGAATCACCCCTCCACTTT.

The V and J genes are TRBV7-9 and TRBJ2-5; 7 positions agree with TRBD1. J gave up 0 bases and V 4 bases, and 2 bases lay outside the gene matches. Looked up from germline, CDR1 is SEHNR and CDR2 is FQNEAQ (reference sequence). This CDR3 contains 14 residues. CDR3: CASSYGTDQETQYF. The CDR3 DNA is TGTGCCAGCAGCTACGGGACAGACCAAGAGACCCAGTACTTC. Looking up the rest from reference TRBV7-9 and TRBJ2-5 gives the full variable domain: DTGVSQNPRHKITKRGQNVTFRCDPISEHNRLYWYRQTLGQGPEFLTYFQNEAQLEKSRLLSDRFSAERPKGSFSTLEIQRTEQGDSAMYLCASSYGTDQETQYFGPGTRLLVL.

The chain links TRBV11-3 to TRBJ2-2; no clear D gene. Germline loops: CDR1 SGHNT, CDR2 YENEEA. V gave up 2 bases and J gave up 1 base, with 8 bases separating them. The CDR3 contains 15 residues. The CDR3 sequence: CASSLPLGNTGELFF. In DNA form, the CDR3 reads TGTGCCAGCAGCTTACCCCTAGGGAACACCGGGGAGCTGTTTTTT.

A few counts support this clone. CDR3 in DNA: TGTGCCAGCAGTTTGGGACAGGGGGCCGGGGAGCTGTTTTTT. It encodes CASSLGQGAGELFF. The gene calls are TRBV28 and TRBJ2-2; 11 bases line up with TRBD1. J gave up 6 bases and V 3 bases, and 0 bases lay outside the gene matches. Germline V gives CDR1 MDHEN, CDR2 SYDVKM. The length of the CDR3 is 14 residues.

V usage is TRBV15 and J usage is TRBJ2-7; D is ambiguous. CDR3 length: 14 residues. Looked up from germline, CDR1 is LNHNV and CDR2 is YYDKDF (reference sequence). Trimming took 0 bases from V and 3 from J, leaving 9 bases between them. CDR3 DNA sequence: TGTGCCACCAGCAGAGAGAGGATGTTCTACGAGCAGTACTTC. Its protein is CATSRERMFYEQYF.